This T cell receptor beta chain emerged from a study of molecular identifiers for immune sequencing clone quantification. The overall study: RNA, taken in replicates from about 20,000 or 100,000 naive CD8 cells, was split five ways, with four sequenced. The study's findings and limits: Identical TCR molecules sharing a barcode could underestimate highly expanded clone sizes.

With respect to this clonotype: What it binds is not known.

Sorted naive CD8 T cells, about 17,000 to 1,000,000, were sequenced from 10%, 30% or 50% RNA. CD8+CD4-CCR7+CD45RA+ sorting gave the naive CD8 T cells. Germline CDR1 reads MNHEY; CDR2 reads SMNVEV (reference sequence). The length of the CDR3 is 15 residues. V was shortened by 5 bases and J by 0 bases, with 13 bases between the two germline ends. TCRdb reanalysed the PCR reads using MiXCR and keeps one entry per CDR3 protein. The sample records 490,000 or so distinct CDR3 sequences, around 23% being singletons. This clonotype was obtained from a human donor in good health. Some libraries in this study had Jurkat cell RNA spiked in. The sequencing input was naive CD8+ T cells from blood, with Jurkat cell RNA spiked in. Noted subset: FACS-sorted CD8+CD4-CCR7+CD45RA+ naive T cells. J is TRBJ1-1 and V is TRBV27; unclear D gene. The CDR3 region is CASSTTDPMNTEAFF. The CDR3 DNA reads TGTGCCAGCAGTACGACGGATCCGATGAACACTGAAGCTTTCTTT.